These 15 T cell receptor beta chains came from one sample sequenced in a study of blood T cell repertoires in COVID-19. Profiled with immunoSEQ multiplex PCR; TCRdb holds only in-frame clones, not every one. The sample carries 55,000 to 80,000 clones, less than 85% recorded once. Sequencing used peripheral blood. The receptors shown here come from a woman older than 75 with acute or convalescent COVID-19.

This clone was picked up a small number of times. The J gene is TRBJ2-7, the V gene TRBV3-1 (or the pseudogene TRBV3-2); TRBD2 agrees at 10 bases. V lost 3 bases and J lost 5; bases outside the gene matches: 10. The length of the CDR3 is 16 residues. The germline gives CDR1 LGHDT, CDR2 YNNKEL (reference sequence). CDR3 nucleotides: TGTGCCAGCAGCCAGTCTAGCGGGAGAATTTACGACGAGCAGTACTTC. It specifies CASSQSSGRIYDEQYF.

V is TRBV14 and J is TRBJ2-1; 12 bases fit TRBD2. V dropped 4 bases and J dropped 5; count of bases not matched to a gene: 6. From germline, CDR1 is SGHDN and CDR2 FVKESK. This CDR3 region has 16 residues. The DNA for the CDR3 is TGTGCCAGCAGCCGAGAACGACTAGCGGGGGACAATGAGCAGTTCTTC. Amino acid sequence: CASSRERLAGDNEQFF.

The gene calls are TRBV27 and TRBJ2-7; D is perhaps TRBD1 (6 bases). This CDR3 has 14 amino acids. Germline loops: CDR1 MNHEY, CDR2 SMNVEV (reference sequence). Trimming took 4 bases from V and 3 from J, leaving 13 bases between them. CDR3 sequence reads: CASSSSGHRYEQYF. The CDR3 DNA is TGTGCCAGCAGTTCATCGGGACACCGCTACGAGCAGTACTTC.

Only one count was recorded for this clone. CDR3 DNA: TGTGCCAGCAGTTCCGGGGGGAGCAATCAGCCCCAGCATTTT. As protein: CASSSGGSNQPQHF. This chain links TRBV28 with TRBJ1-5; weak D call: TRBD1 (5 bases). Germline V CDR1 and CDR2: MDHEN, SYDVKM. Trimming took off 4 bases at V and 1 base at J, with 8 bases between the two ends. The CDR3 extends over 14 amino acids.

This clone was counted a few times. The V gene is TRBV27, the J gene TRBJ1-2; the match to TRBD1 covers 8 bases. J lost 4 bases, V lost 10 bases, and 11 bases had no gene match. Germline CDR1 MNHEY, CDR2 SMNVEV (reference sequence). The CDR3 totals 14 residues. The CDR3 nucleotides are TGTGCCACCGCCCGGACAGGGTTGTCCTATGGCTACACCTTC. Its translation is CATARTGLSYGYTF.

Here the CDR3 DNA reads TGTGCCAGCAGCCACAGAACAGGGGGACGGGCCGAGCAGTACTTC. Translated, it gives CASSHRTGGRAEQYF. V is TRBV5-4 and J is TRBJ2-7; 8 nucleotides agree with TRBD1. J gave up 6 bases and V 4 bases, and 12 bases lay outside the gene matches. Looked up from germline, CDR1 is SGHNT and CDR2 is YYREEE (reference sequence). The CDR3 runs to 15 residues.

The chain recombines TRBV5-5 with TRBJ2-7; 13 nucleotides line up with TRBD2. Germline lookup yields CDR1 SGHKS and CDR2 YYEKEE (reference sequence). The CDR3 consists of 16 residues. J was trimmed by 2 bases and V by 4 bases; bases with no gene match: 6. Here the CDR3 reads CASSRRLAGGTYEQYF. CDR3 DNA: TGTGCCAGCAGCAGAAGACTAGCGGGAGGTACCTACGAGCAGTACTTC.

This clone was found once. This chain joins TRBV2 and TRBJ2-7, with a weak D call TRBD2 (6 bases). This CDR3 is 13 amino acids long. V was clipped by 8 bases and J by 5 bases, with 16 bases between them. Germline V gene sequence: CDR1 SNHLY, CDR2 FYNNEI. CDR3 amino acids: CASGRGTPNEQYF. Written as DNA, the CDR3 is TGTGCCAGCGGTCGCGGGACTCCTAACGAGCAGTACTTC.

The chain links TRBV11-2 to TRBJ2-5; TRBD2 aligns across 9 bases. Per germline, CDR1 SGHAT and CDR2 FQNNGV. This CDR3 comprises 15 residues. V was clipped by 6 bases and J by 2 bases; unmatched bases: 7. CDR3 coding DNA: TGTGCCAGCAGTTCAAGCGGGAGGAAACAAGAGACCCAGTACTTC. Translation gives CASSSSGRKQETQYF.

The rearrangement uses TRBV3-1 (or the pseudogene TRBV3-2) and TRBJ2-3; possible D gene TRBD1, 6 bases. V was clipped by 1 base and J by 0 bases, with 11 bases between them. The germline V gene encodes CDR1 LGHDT and CDR2 YNNKEL (reference sequence). The CDR3 consists of 16 residues. The chain's CDR3 is CASSQGMGASTDTQYF. The DNA of the CDR3 is TGTGCCAGCAGCCAAGGTATGGGGGCGAGCACAGATACGCAGTATTTT.

The chain joins TRBV6-5 to TRBJ1-2, with D hard to call. V shed 7 bases and J shed 5 bases, with 14 bases lying between them. The CDR3 runs to 13 residues. In germline, CDR1 is MNHEY, CDR2 SVGAGI. CDR3 in DNA: TGTGCCAGCATCCCCGGGGAGGGATATGGCTACACCTTC. Residues: CASIPGEGYGYTF.

There are a few counts of this clone. The chain carries TRBV9 and TRBJ2-7; 7 bases are a match to TRBD2. V dropped 1 base and J dropped 0; count of bases not matched to a gene: 1. The V gene's germline CDR1 is SGDLS and CDR2 YYNGEE. This CDR3 is 14 amino acids long. The CDR3 sequence: CASSVLAVSYEQYF. The DNA of the CDR3 is TGTGCCAGCAGCGTACTAGCGGTCTCCTACGAGCAGTACTTC. Based on the CDR3 plus reference TRBV9 and TRBJ2-7, the full variable domain is DSGVTQTPKHLITATGQRVTLRCSPRSGDLSVYWYQQSLDQGLQFLIQYYNGEERAKGNILERFSAQQFPDLHSELNLSSLELGDSALYFCASSVLAVSYEQYFGPGTRLTVT.

This clone was seen only a few times. The gene calls are TRBV6-4 and TRBJ1-6; D call uncertain. Germline values: CDR1 MRHNA, CDR2 SNTAGT. Trimming stripped 6 bases from V and 5 bases from J, with 8 bases between. This CDR3 has 13 residues. The CDR3 coding sequence is TGTGCCAGCAGGCACAGTGATAATTCACCCCTCCACTTT. This gives the protein CASRHSDNSPLHF.

This clone was detected only a few times. This sequence joins TRBV30 and TRBJ1-5; weak D call: TRBD1 (5 bases). The germline V gene encodes CDR1 GTSNPN and CDR2 SVGIG (reference sequence). CDR3 size: 13 residues. V was clipped by 3 bases and J by 5 bases, with 11 bases between them. CDR3 nucleotide sequence: TGTGCCTGGAGCTCGGGGGAGTATCAGCCCCAGCATTTT. Translating it yields CAWSSGEYQPQHF.

The CDR3 DNA reads as TGTGCCAGTAGTATACCAGGGCAGCCCCAGCATTTT. Its protein is CASSIPGQPQHF. The chain carries TRBV19 and TRBJ1-5; the D gene is possibly TRBD1 (5 bases). Germline loops: CDR1 LNHDA, CDR2 SQIVND (reference sequence). This CDR3 has 12 residues. V was trimmed by 2 bases and J by 7 bases, leaving 6 bases between them.